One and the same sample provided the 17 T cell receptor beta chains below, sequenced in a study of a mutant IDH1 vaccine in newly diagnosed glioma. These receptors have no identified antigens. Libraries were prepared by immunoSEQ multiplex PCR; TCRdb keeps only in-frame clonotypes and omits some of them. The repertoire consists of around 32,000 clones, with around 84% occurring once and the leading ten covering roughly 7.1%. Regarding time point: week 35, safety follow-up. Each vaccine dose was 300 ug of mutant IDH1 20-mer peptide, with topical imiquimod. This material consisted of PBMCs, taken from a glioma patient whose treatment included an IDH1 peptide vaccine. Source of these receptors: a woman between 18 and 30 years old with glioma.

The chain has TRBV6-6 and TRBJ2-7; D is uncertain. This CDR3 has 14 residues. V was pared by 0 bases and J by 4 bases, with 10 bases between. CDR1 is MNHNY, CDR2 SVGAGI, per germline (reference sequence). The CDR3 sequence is CASSYSETTYEQYF. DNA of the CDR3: TGTGCCAGCAGTTACTCTGAGACAACATACGAGCAGTACTTC.

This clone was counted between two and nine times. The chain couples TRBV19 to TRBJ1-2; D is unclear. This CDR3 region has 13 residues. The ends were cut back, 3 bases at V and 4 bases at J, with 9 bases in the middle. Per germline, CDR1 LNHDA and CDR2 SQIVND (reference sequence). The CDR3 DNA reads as TGTGCCAGTAGTATCGATGCTCTCTATGGCTACACCTTC. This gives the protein CASSIDALYGYTF.

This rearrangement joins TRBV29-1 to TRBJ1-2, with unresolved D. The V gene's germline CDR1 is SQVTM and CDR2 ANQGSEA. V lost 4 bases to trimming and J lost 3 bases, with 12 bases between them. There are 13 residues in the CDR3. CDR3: CSVGSFSYYGYTF. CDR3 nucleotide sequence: TGCAGCGTTGGAAGTTTTTCCTACTATGGCTACACCTTC.

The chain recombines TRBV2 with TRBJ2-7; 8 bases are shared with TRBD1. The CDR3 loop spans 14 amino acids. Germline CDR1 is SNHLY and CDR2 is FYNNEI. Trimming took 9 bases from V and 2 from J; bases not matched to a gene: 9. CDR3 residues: CASFLGQGTYEQYF. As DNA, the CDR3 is TGTGCCAGTTTCCTCGGACAGGGTACCTACGAGCAGTACTTC.

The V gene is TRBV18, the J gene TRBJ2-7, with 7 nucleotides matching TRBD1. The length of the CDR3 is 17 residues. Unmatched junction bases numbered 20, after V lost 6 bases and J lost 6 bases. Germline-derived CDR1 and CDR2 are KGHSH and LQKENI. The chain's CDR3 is CASSLTSRGPFFGEQYF. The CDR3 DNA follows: TGTGCCAGCTCCCTCACATCGAGGGGGCCTTTTTTCGGCGAGCAGTACTTC. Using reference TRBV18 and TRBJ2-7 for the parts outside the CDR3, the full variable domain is NAGVMQNPRHLVRRRGQEARLRCSPMKGHSHVYWYRQLPEEGLKFMVYLQKENIIDESGMPKERFSAEFPKEGPSILRIQQVVRGDSAAYFCASSLTSRGPFFGEQYFGPGTRLTVT.

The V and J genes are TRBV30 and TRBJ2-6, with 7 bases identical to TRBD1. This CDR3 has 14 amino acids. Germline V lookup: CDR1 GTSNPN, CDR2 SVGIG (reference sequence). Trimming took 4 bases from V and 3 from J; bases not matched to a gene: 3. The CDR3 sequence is CAWTTGDGANVLTF. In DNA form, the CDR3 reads TGTGCCTGGACCACAGGGGATGGGGCCAACGTCCTGACTTTC.

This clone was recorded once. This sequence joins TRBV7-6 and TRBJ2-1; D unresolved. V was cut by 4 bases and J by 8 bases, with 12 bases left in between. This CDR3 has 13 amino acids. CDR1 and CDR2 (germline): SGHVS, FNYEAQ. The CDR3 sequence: CASSSEIGDEQFF. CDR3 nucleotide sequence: TGTGCCAGCAGCTCCGAGATTGGAGATGAGCAGTTCTTC.

CDR3 residues: CAWMGDRGRSATNEKLFF. The CDR3, as DNA: TGTGCCTGGATGGGGGACAGGGGACGTTCTGCAACTAATGAAAAACTGTTTTTT. The J gene is TRBJ1-4, the V gene TRBV30; 10 bases fit TRBD1. The CDR3 runs to 18 residues. Germline-derived CDR1 and CDR2 are GTSNPN and SVGIG (reference sequence). Trimming removed 4 bases from V and 0 bases from J; junction bases left unmatched: 11.

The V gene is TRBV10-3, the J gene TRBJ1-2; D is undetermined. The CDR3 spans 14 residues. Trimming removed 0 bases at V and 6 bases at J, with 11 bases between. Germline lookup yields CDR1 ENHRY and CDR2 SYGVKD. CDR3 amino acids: CAISESKGTNGYTF. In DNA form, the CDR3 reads TGTGCCATCAGTGAGTCTAAGGGAACGAATGGCTACACCTTC.

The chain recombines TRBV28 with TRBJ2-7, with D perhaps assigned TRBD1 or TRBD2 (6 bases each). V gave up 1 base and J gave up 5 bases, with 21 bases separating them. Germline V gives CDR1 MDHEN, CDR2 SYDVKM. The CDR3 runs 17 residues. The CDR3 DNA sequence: TGTGCCAGCAGTTTATCGCCCGGGACTCAGGGGTGGGACGAGCAGTACTTC. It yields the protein CASSLSPGTQGWDEQYF.

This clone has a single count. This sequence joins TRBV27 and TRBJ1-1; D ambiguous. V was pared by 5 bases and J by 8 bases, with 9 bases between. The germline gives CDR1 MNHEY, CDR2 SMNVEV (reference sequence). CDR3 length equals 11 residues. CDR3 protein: CASSTAREAFF. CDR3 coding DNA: TGTGCCAGCAGTACCGCCCGCGAAGCTTTCTTT.

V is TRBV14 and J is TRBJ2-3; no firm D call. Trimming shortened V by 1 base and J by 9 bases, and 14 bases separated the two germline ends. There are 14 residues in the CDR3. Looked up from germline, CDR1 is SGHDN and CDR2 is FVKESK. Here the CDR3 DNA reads TGTGCCAGCAGCCAAGGAGCCAGAAGCGAAACGCAGTATTTT. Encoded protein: CASSQGARSETQYF.

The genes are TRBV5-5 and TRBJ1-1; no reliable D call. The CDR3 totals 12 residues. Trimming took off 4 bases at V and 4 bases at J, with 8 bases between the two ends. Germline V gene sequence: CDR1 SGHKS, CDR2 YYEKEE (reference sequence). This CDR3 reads CASSNFGTEAFF. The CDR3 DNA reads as TGTGCCAGCAGCAACTTTGGCACTGAAGCTTTCTTT.

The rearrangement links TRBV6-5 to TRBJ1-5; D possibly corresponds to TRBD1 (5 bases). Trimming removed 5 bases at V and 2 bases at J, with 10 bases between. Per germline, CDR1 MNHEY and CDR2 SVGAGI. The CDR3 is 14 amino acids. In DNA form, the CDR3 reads TGTGCCAGCAGTAAACGGGGGGGCAATCAGCCCCAGCATTTT. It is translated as CASSKRGGNQPQHF.

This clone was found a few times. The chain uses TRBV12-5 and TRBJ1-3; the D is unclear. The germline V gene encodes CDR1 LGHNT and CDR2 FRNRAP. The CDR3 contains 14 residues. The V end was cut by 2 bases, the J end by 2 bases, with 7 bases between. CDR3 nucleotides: TGTGCTAGTGGTTTGATACAGCCTGGAAACACCATATATTTT. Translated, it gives CASGLIQPGNTIYF.

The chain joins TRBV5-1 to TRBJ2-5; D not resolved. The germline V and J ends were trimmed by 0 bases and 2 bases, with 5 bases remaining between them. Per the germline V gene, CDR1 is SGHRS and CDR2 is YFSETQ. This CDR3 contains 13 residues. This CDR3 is CASSLGAQETQYF. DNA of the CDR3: TGCGCCAGCAGCTTGGGGGCACAAGAGACCCAGTACTTC.

The CDR3 sequence: CASSQVTENTEAFF. Here the CDR3 DNA reads TGCGCCAGCAGCCAAGTGACAGAGAACACTGAAGCTTTCTTT. The rearrangement joins TRBV4-1 to TRBJ1-1; D may be TRBD1 (5 bases). The germline CDR1 and CDR2 sequences are MGHRA and YSYEKL. This CDR3 spans 14 amino acids. The V and J ends lost 1 base and 1 base respectively, with 7 bases between them.